The sequence of this T cell receptor (beta chain) was determined in a study of tacrolimus-resistant gene-edited T cells for transplant recipients (dated by TCRdb to 2020 to 2021). Regarding the complete study: Clonality and the number of clones in expanded FKBP12 knockout CMV-specific T cell products were compared with those in unedited CMV-specific T cell products using TCRbeta sequencing. Repertoire sequencing was done as a safety check to rule out transformation-driven clonal outgrowth after gene editing. A couple of donors were sequenced, each contributing one unedited and one FKBP12 knockout CMV-specific T cell product.

Read against the paper, the sample's treatment or condition label means: CRISPR-Cas9 RNP knockout of FKBP12 using synthetic sgRNA#2. Before enrichment with an IFNgamma secretion assay kit, PBMCs were stimulated for around 6 hours using overlapping CMV pp65 and IE-1 peptide pools. FKBP12 knockout was performed on day 7 by electroporating Cas9 ribonucleoprotein using an Amaxa 4D-Nucleofector. Recombinant human IL-7 and IL-15 were used to expand the enriched CMV-specific T cells in culture. T cell products were cultured for 20 to 25 days before cryopreservation. After activation, CMV-specific T cells were enriched from PBMCs on the basis of IFNgamma secretion. The ribonucleoprotein complexes consisted of recombinant Streptococcus pyogenes Cas9 protein precomplexed with an FKBP12-specific sgRNA. Synthetic sgRNA#2 was chosen for later experiments because it was the most effective guide and the GMP-preferred guide.

Concerning this clone itself: No qualities accompany the bases; no much larger clone lies one base away.

From the cysteine up to the phenylalanine, the CDR3 has a length of 15 residues. Just CDR3 DNA is preserved here, 45 bases in frame from base 1. From a lookup of the germline V gene, CDR1 and CDR2 are SGHRS and YFSETQ. V was cut back by 1 base and J by 1 base, leaving a gap of 11 bases between them. Genomic DNA was used for TCRbeta sequencing through the immunoSEQ service. The study's processing was this. Using immunoSEQ ANALYZER 3.0, the repertoires were analyzed for Morisita similarity, clonality, top-10 clone coverage and total clone counts. Clonality was put on a scale on which 1 meant a monoclonal product and lower values meant a more diverse product. Not all clones reach the TCRdb copy of this immuneACCESS table, which keeps in-frame sequences only. Checked studies attribute under half of the gap to unresolved V genes and leave the rest unexplained. That table supplies the V and J calls and clone size; D and trimming were determined from the DNA. For this sample the table gives about 800 clones, of which about 38% were detected only once. The ten largest account for around 80% of the sample.

Findings and caveats that apply to the study as a whole: Repertoires from different donors showed no Morisita similarity, whereas knockout and unedited products from the same donor showed high similarity. Knockout and unedited products had comparable clonality, top-10 clone read coverage, and total clone numbers. It was concluded by the authors that the TCRbeta repertoire was not drastically skewed by gene editing and that excessive clonal expansion was not caused by gene editing. Repertoire comparisons (Figure 5) were based on n = 2.

The chain uses TRBV5-1 and TRBJ1-1, with TRBD1 tentatively as D gene (6 bases match). This TCR came from a human donor in good health, a blood donor. Material: a CMV-specific product grown in culture, obtained from cells with FKBP12 knockout. This specimen's cell subset or site label, interpreted: expanded CMV-specific T cell product isolated by IFNgamma secretion after CMV peptide stimulation. The DNA sequence is as follows: TGCGCCAGCAGCTTGTACGGGGGCTCGAACACTGAAGCTTTCTTT. Its amino acids are CASSLYGGSNTEAFF.